This is a list of T cell receptor beta chains from one sample in a study of human T cells and chemical hapten exposure. A single record per CDR3 protein comes from TCRdb applying MiXCR to the RACE reads. The data contain more than 80,000 distinct CDR3 sequences, about 9.4% of them singletons. This material consisted of whole blood, taken in connection with sensitization to the hapten diphenylcyclopropenone (DPC). These TCRs come from a woman between 50 and 59 years old with alopecia areata. Some clones in this sample may be carry-over from other donors' samples. CDR3s include the opening cysteine and the closing phenylalanine or tryptophan. A D gene is named only where the DNA matches it firmly. A row's size may be missing; if present it is once, few, many or a size class.

.	TRBV10-3	few	TRBJ2-7	CAIRDLSSQYEQYF	TGTGCCATCAGAGACCTATCTTCACAGTACGAGCAGTACTTC
.	TRBV10-3	many	TRBJ1-1	CAISREKNTEAFF	TGTGCCATCAGTCGAGAAAAGAACACTGAAGCTTTCTTT
TRBD2	TRBV7-9	.	TRBJ2-3	CASSLPSILAGEDTQYF	TGTGCCAGCAGCTTACCCTCAATTCTAGCGGGAGAAGATACGCAGTATTTT
TRBD2	TRBV18	many	TRBJ2-1	CASSPQTSGNEQFF	TGTGCCAGCTCACCACAGACTAGCGGGAATGAGCAGTTCTTC
.	TRBV5-1	many	TRBJ2-2	CASSSLPYTGELFF	TGCGCCAGCAGCTCCCTCCCCTACACCGGGGAGCTGTTTTTT
TRBD1	TRBV5-1	.	TRBJ1-1	CASSSSGGGTEAFF	TGCGCCAGCAGCTCGTCAGGGGGAGGCACTGAAGCTTTCTTT
TRBD1	TRBV28	many	TRBJ2-2	CASWDRMNTGELFF	TGTGCCAGCTGGGACAGGATGAACACCGGGGAGCTGTTTTTT
.	TRBV5-1	many	TRBJ2-1	CASSFGQGGDEQFF	TGCGCCAGCAGCTTCGGTCAGGGAGGCGATGAGCAGTTCTTC
TRBD1	TRBV18	.	TRBJ1-3	CASSPTSTGFGNTIYF	TGTGCCAGCTCACCAACTTCGACAGGGTTTGGAAACACCATATATTTT
.	TRBV20-1	few	TRBJ1-1	CSAREGRPGAVGTEAFF	TGCAGTGCTAGAGAGGGGCGACCGGGGGCAGTGGGCACTGAAGCTTTCTTT
TRBD2	TRBV5-1	.	TRBJ2-7	CASSLELAAAYEQYF	TGCGCCAGCAGCTTGGAACTAGCGGCAGCCTACGAGCAGTACTTC
TRBD2	TRBV27	.	TRBJ2-4	CASSPAGLAGGWNIQYF	TGTGCCAGCAGTCCGGCGGGACTAGCGGGAGGATGGAACATTCAGTACTTC
.	TRBV19	.	TRBJ1-5	CASSKFGDQPQHF	TGTGCCAGTAGTAAATTTGGGGATCAGCCCCAGCATTTT
.	TRBV6-5	few	TRBJ2-7	CASSYSTEGGYEQYF	TGTGCCAGCAGTTACTCGACAGAAGGGGGTTACGAGCAGTACTTC
TRBD1	TRBV7-9	.	TRBJ1-5	CASSTLQGAGPWAQHF	TGTGCCAGCAGCACCTTACAGGGGGCGGGTCCCTGGGCCCAGCATTTT
TRBD2	TRBV28	many	TRBJ2-7	CASSSPGLVQSYEQYF	TGTGCCAGCAGTTCCCCCGGACTAGTTCAGTCCTACGAGCAGTACTTC
.	TRBV7-2	many	TRBJ2-7	CASSRWGDEQYF	TGTGCCAGCAGCCGGTGGGGGGACGAGCAGTACTTC
.	TRBV4-3	.	TRBJ1-3	CASSQMSGVWNTIYF	TGCGCCAGCAGCCAAATGTCAGGAGTCTGGAACACCATATATTTT
.	TRBV4-3	.	TRBJ1-4	CASSQNRGNEKLFF	TGCGCCAGCAGCCAAAATCGGGGTAATGAAAAACTGTTTTTT
.	TRBV12-3/TRBV12-4	.	TRBJ2-3	CASTLSRYTDTQYF	TGTGCCAGCACCTTATCCCGCTACACAGATACGCAGTATTTT
.	TRBV7-2	few	TRBJ2-7	CASSQNPDSGQEQIF	TGTGCCAGCAGCCAGAACCCGGATTCCGGACAAGAGCAAATCTTC
TRBD2	TRBV15	many	TRBJ2-7	CATSLRSGVQYF	TGTGCCACCAGCCTCCGGAGCGGGGTCCAGTACTTC
TRBD2	TRBV7-9	few	TRBJ2-3	CASSFTSGSGADTQYF	TGTGCCAGCAGCTTCACTAGCGGGAGTGGCGCAGATACGCAGTATTTT
.	TRBV18	many	TRBJ1-6	CASSPTADSPLHF	TGTGCCAGCTCACCAACAGCGGATTCACCCCTCCACTTT
.	TRBV12-3/TRBV12-4	many	TRBJ1-5	CASSPQPEVSNQPQHF	TGTGCCAGCAGTCCACAGCCTGAGGTTAGCAATCAGCCCCAGCATTTT
TRBD1	TRBV28	many	TRBJ2-2	CASSLLGQELFF	TGTGCCAGCAGTTTATTGGGACAGGAACTGTTTTTT
.	TRBV9	many	TRBJ2-7	CASSVDEGPYEQYF	TGTGCCAGCAGCGTCGACGAGGGGCCCTACGAGCAGTACTTC
TRBD2	TRBV19	many	TRBJ2-3	CASSLSGNTDTQYF	TGTGCCAGTAGCCTTAGCGGGAACACAGATACGCAGTATTTT
.	TRBV6-6	many	TRBJ1-2	CASSYSDTANYGYTF	TGTGCCAGCAGTTACTCGGATACAGCTAACTATGGCTACACCTTC
TRBD1	TRBV30	many	TRBJ1-1	CAWRRQGTEAFF	TGTGCCTGGAGGCGACAGGGCACTGAAGCTTTCTTT
.	TRBV7-2	.	TRBJ2-7	CASSWGSYEQYF	TGTGCCAGCAGCTGGGGATCCTACGAGCAGTACTTC
.	TRBV20-1	many	TRBJ2-2	CSAREASAGELFF	TGCAGTGCTAGAGAGGCTAGCGCCGGGGAGCTGTTTTTT
.	TRBV20-1	.	TRBJ1-5	CSALGNLGNQPQHF	TGCAGTGCCCTAGGGAACCTAGGCAATCAGCCCCAGCATTTT
TRBD1	TRBV7-2	many	TRBJ1-1	CASSLQQGAEAFF	TGTGCCAGCAGCTTACAACAGGGGGCTGAAGCTTTCTTT
.	TRBV3-1	many	TRBJ2-4	CASSQIQGAKNIQYF	TGTGCCAGCAGCCAGATACAGGGAGCCAAAAACATTCAGTACTTC
TRBD2	TRBV29-1	.	TRBJ2-5	CSTRGVQETQYF	TGCAGCACTCGGGGGGTACAAGAGACCCAGTACTTC
TRBD1	TRBV2	few	TRBJ2-7	CASSDGQGIDEQYF	TGTGCCAGCAGTGACGGACAGGGAATCGACGAGCAGTACTTC
.	TRBV5-4	many	TRBJ2-3	CASSFGDRRTDTQYF	TGTGCCAGCAGCTTCGGTGATAGGCGCACAGATACGCAGTATTTT
.	TRBV15	.	TRBJ2-7	CATSRGIGSSGYEQYF	TGTGCCACCAGCAGGGGTATAGGCTCCTCAGGGTACGAGCAGTACTTC
TRBD2	TRBV28	many	TRBJ2-7	CASSFRVTSGNEQYF	TGTGCCAGCAGTTTTAGGGTAACTAGCGGCAACGAGCAGTACTTC
.	TRBV6-2/TRBV6-3	many	TRBJ2-5	CASSRAETQYF	TGTGCCAGCAGCCGGGCGGAGACCCAGTACTTC
.	TRBV3-1	many	TRBJ2-7	CASSQAGYEQYF	TGTGCCAGCAGCCAAGCAGGTTACGAGCAGTACTTC
.	TRBV14	many	TRBJ2-1	CASSPSFLGSGKGNEQFF	TGTGCCAGCAGCCCCTCATTTCTCGGTAGCGGTAAAGGAAATGAGCAGTTCTTC
TRBD1	TRBV27	many	TRBJ1-2	CASSFRGMYYGYTF	TGTGCCAGCAGTTTCAGGGGGATGTACTATGGCTACACCTTC
.	TRBV7-2	once	TRBJ2-7	CASSLLRSEQYF	TGTGCCAGCAGCCTTTTGAGGAGTGAGCAGTACTTC
.	TRBV10-2	.	TRBJ1-3	CASSTGTSGNTIYF	TGCGCCAGCAGTACAGGGACCTCTGGAAACACCATATATTTT
.	TRBV2	.	TRBJ1-1	CASSEGHLTYTEAFF	TGTGCCAGCAGTGAGGGGCATTTAACCTACACTGAAGCTTTCTTT
TRBD2	TRBV9	many	TRBJ2-7	CASSPRLAGATYEQYF	TGTGCCAGCAGCCCAAGACTAGCGGGCGCGACCTACGAGCAGTACTTC